The entry that follows covers one T cell receptor beta chain sequence. Its antigen is still unknown. The sample is drawn from a study of PD-1 blockade in classical Hodgkin lymphoma. The repertoire was sequenced with immunoSEQ multiplex PCR; TCRdb's copy has only in-frame clones and lacks some. There are around 19,000 clones in the sample; 73% occur only once, and approximately 25% lies in the top ten. The study, taken as a whole, reports: CD4+ TCR diversity, unlike CD8+, climbed significantly by C4D1. Complete responders' baseline diversity resembled that of newly diagnosed patients.

Looked up from germline, CDR1 is MNHNY and CDR2 is SVGAGI (reference sequence). The CDR3 extends over 13 amino acids. With 9 bases removed from V and 1 base from J, the gap between germline ends came to 9 bases. Following autologous stem cell transplantation, relapse occurred in every patient, and exposure to brentuximab vedotin varied. Sample: peripheral blood mononuclear cells (PBMCs), taken before the second cycle of nivolumab. This chain joins TRBV6-6 and TRBJ1-4; a weak D match, TRBD1 (5 bases). The TCR was taken from a human donor with classical Hodgkin lymphoma. CDR3 DNA: TGTGCCAGTAGGAGGGGAACTAATGAAAAACTGTTTTTT. Protein: CASRRGTNEKLFF.